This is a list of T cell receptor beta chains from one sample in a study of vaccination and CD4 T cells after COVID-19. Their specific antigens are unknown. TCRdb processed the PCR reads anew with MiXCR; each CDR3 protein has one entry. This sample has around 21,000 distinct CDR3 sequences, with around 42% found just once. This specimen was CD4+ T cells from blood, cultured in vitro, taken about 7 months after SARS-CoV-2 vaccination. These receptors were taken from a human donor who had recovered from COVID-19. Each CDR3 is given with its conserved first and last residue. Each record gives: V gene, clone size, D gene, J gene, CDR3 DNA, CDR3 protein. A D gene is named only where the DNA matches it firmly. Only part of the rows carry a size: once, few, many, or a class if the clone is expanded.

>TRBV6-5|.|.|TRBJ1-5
TGTGCCAGCAGTTACTCTAGCAATCAGCCCCAGCATTTT
CASSYSSNQPQHF
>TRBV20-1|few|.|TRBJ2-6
TGCAGTGCTAGAGGCGTAAGCTCTGGGGCCAACGTCCTGACTTTC
CSARGVSSGANVLTF
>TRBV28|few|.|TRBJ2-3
TGTGCCAGCCCTCAGTTGGGCGCGGGTACGCAGTATTTT
CASPQLGAGTQYF
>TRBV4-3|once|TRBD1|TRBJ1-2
TGCGCCAGCAGCCAACAGGGGGGGGACTATGGCTACACCTTC
CASSQQGGDYGYTF
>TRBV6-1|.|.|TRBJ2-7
TGTGCCAGCAGTCGATTCAGGGGTCACTACGAGCAGTACTTC
CASSRFRGHYEQYF
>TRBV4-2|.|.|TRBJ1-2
TGTGCCAGCAGCCCAGACCGGAACTATGGCTACACCTTC
CASSPDRNYGYTF
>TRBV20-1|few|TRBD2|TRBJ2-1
TGCAGTGCTTTCGGGAGGGCCTACAATGAGCAGTTCTTC
CSAFGRAYNEQFF
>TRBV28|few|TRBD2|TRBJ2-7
TGTGCCAGCCGACTAGCGGGAGTAAGGGAGCAGTACTTC
CASRLAGVREQYF
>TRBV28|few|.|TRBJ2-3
TGTGCCAGCACCCTCAGTGGGCAGGGCTACACAGATACGCAGTATTTT
CASTLSGQGYTDTQYF
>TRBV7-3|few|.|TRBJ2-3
TGTGCCAGCAGCAGTACTCCCACAGATACGCAGTATTTT
CASSSTPTDTQYF
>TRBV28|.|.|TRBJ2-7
TGTGCCAGCAGTTTATTTCTCAGTGCCAGCTCCTACGAGCAGTACTTC
CASSLFLSASSYEQYF